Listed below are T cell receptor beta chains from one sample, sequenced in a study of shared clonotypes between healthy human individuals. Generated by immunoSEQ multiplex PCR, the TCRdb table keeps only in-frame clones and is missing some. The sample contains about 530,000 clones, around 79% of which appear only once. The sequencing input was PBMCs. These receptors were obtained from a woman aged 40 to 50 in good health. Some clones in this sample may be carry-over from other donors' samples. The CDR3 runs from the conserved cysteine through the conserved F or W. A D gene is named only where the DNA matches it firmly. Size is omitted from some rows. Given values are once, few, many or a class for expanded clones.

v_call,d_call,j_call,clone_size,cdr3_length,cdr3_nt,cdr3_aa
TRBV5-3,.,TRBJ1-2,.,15,TGTGCCAGAAGCTTCTTGGCAGGGAAGGGCTATGGCTACACCTTC,CARSFLAGKGYGYTF
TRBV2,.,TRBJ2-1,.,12,TGTGCCAGCAGTGGAGAACTAGCAGGGCAGTTCTTC,CASSGELAGQFF
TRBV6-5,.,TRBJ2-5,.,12,TGTGCCAGCAGTCCGAGTTGGGAGACCCAGTACTTC,CASSPSWETQYF
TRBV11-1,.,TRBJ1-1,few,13,TGTGCCAGCAGCCCGGGACTTTTGACTGAAGCTTTCTTT,CASSPGLLTEAFF
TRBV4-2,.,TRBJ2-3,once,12,TGTGCCAGCGAGGGGAGCACAGATACGCAGTATTTT,CASEGSTDTQYF
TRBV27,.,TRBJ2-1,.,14,TGTGCCAGCAGTTTTTCCGGGCGTCACAATGAGCAGTTCTTC,CASSFSGRHNEQFF
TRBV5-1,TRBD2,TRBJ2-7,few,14,TGCGCCAGCAGCTTAGGACTAGTCTCCTACGAGCAGTACTTC,CASSLGLVSYEQYF
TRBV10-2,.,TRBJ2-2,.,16,TGCGCCAGCAGTGACCCCGGATCGAGGGGCACCGGGGAGCTGTTTTTT,CASSDPGSRGTGELFF
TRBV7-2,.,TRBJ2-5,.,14,TGTGCCAGCCTCCCCCGCGCGGGGGCGGAGACCCAGTACTTC,CASLPRAGAETQYF
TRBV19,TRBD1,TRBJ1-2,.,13,TGTGCCAGTAGGACAGGGATGGGCTATGGCTACACCTTC,CASRTGMGYGYTF
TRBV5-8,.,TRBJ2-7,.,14,TGTGCCAGCAGCTCTCAGCGCCCGTCCTACGAGCAGTACTTC,CASSSQRPSYEQYF